The rows below give T cell receptor beta chains drawn from one sample of a study of identical twins. TCRdb processed the 5' RACE reads anew with MiXCR; each CDR3 protein has one entry. Among a few hundred thousand distinct CDR3 sequences, about 13% were seen once, and the ten largest hold more than 0.8%. The sample also formed part of further work on yellow fever vaccine responses in identical twins.

The source material was CD4+ T cells sorted from blood. The receptors shown here come from a young woman in good health. The CDR3 runs from the conserved cysteine through the conserved F or W. D genes are given only for firm matches. Part of the rows lack a size; the others show once, few, many or a class for expanded clones.

TRBD1	TRBV5-4	NA	TRBJ2-7	CASSDGVRQGDEQYF	TGTGCCAGCAGCGATGGTGTACGGCAGGGGGACGAGCAGTACTTC
NA	TRBV12-3/TRBV12-4	NA	TRBJ2-7	CASSSSSGFGEHYF	TGTGCCAGCAGCTCAAGCTCCGGGTTCGGCGAGCACTACTTC
NA	TRBV14	NA	TRBJ2-5	CASSHLDRLETQYF	TGTGCCAGCAGCCATCTCGACAGGTTGGAGACCCAGTACTTC
NA	TRBV6-5	once	TRBJ2-2	CASSYSGYGELFF	TGTGCCAGCAGTTACTCGGGGTACGGGGAGCTGTTTTTT
TRBD1	TRBV10-3	NA	TRBJ2-3	CAISESGQGVPTQYF	TGTGCCATCAGTGAATCGGGACAGGGGGTACCCACGCAGTATTTT
NA	TRBV12-3/TRBV12-4	many	TRBJ2-5	CASTPGEASLETQYF	TGTGCCAGCACCCCCGGGGAGGCTAGCCTGGAGACCCAGTACTTC
NA	TRBV18	few	TRBJ2-7	CASSPTAPGPTRASEQYF	TGTGCCAGCTCACCAACTGCCCCGGGACCGACCCGCGCAAGCGAGCAGTACTTC
NA	TRBV7-2	NA	TRBJ1-1	CASSFVGSAPFF	TGTGCCAGCAGCTTTGTTGGTAGCGCGCCTTTCTTT
NA	TRBV5-1	NA	TRBJ2-2	CASSLRDNTGELFF	TGCGCCAGCAGTCTGAGGGACAACACCGGGGAGCTGTTTTTT
NA	TRBV18	NA	TRBJ2-3	CASSQLSVQGTQYF	TGTGCCAGCTCACAGCTATCCGTGCAGGGTACGCAGTATTTT
NA	TRBV7-9	NA	TRBJ1-2	CAMSRGLHGDYGYTF	TGTGCCATGAGCCGCGGGCTCCACGGCGACTATGGCTACACCTTC
TRBD2	TRBV27	NA	TRBJ2-7	CASSLQAGGLLTSSPYEQYF	TGTGCCAGCAGCTTGCAGGCGGGAGGGTTGCTTACGAGCAGCCCTTACGAGCAGTACTTC
NA	TRBV3-1	NA	TRBJ2-5	CASSQEAKPWAQETQYF	TGTGCCAGCAGCCAAGAGGCGAAACCATGGGCACAAGAGACCCAGTACTTC
NA	TRBV12-3/TRBV12-4	NA	TRBJ2-1	CASSSRGSNANEQFF	TGTGCCAGCAGCTCTCGGGGGAGTAATGCGAATGAGCAGTTCTTC
NA	TRBV7-9	few	TRBJ2-5	CASSATGGETQYF	TGTGCCAGCAGCGCCACTGGGGGAGAGACCCAGTACTTC
NA	TRBV4-3	few	TRBJ2-5	CASSQAASRRVAETQYF	TGCGCCAGCAGCCAAGCCGCCTCGCGGAGAGTTGCTGAGACCCAGTACTTC
TRBD1	TRBV12-3/TRBV12-4	many	TRBJ1-2	CASSPGQGGGYTF	TGTGCCAGCAGCCCAGGGCAGGGGGGTGGCTACACCTTC
TRBD2	TRBV30	NA	TRBJ2-3	CAWSFHSGSTDTQYF	TGTGCCTGGAGTTTCCATAGCGGGAGCACAGATACGCAGTATTTT
NA	TRBV25-1	many	TRBJ2-1	CASSGQSSYNEQFF	TGTGCCAGCAGTGGGCAGAGCTCCTACAATGAGCAGTTCTTC
NA	TRBV18	many	TRBJ2-1	CASSHAGADNEQFF	TGTGCCAGCTCCCATGCGGGGGCCGACAATGAGCAGTTCTTC
TRBD2	TRBV5-4	NA	TRBJ2-7	CASSLVFSASGETYEQYF	TGTGCCAGCAGCTTGGTTTTTTCGGCTAGCGGGGAAACCTACGAGCAGTACTTC
TRBD2	TRBV6-5	once	TRBJ2-1	CASSYSKQRGEIEQFF	TGTGCCAGCAGTTACTCGAAGCAGCGGGGGGAGATTGAGCAGTTCTTC
TRBD2	TRBV7-3	NA	TRBJ2-3	CASSSTPRLATDTQYF	TGTGCCAGCAGCTCGACGCCTAGACTAGCGACAGATACGCAGTATTTT
TRBD2	TRBV20-1	NA	TRBJ2-3	CSARDFSGGFTDTQYF	TGCAGTGCTAGAGATTTTAGCGGGGGGTTCACAGATACGCAGTATTTT
NA	TRBV11-2	NA	TRBJ2-1	CASSKTGLFNEQFF	TGTGCCAGCAGCAAAACCGGCCTATTCAATGAGCAGTTCTTC
TRBD1	TRBV29-1	many	TRBJ2-6	CSVEVRTGVTGANVLTF	TGCAGCGTTGAAGTTCGGACAGGGGTAACTGGGGCCAACGTCCTGACTTTC
TRBD1	TRBV10-2	few	TRBJ2-4	CASRTGTGVNIQYF	TGCGCCAGCAGGACTGGGACAGGGGTAAACATTCAGTACTTC
TRBD1	TRBV4-1	few	TRBJ2-3	CASSQGGQPGTDTQYF	TGCGCCAGCAGCCAAGGGGGACAGCCCGGCACAGATACGCAGTATTTT
TRBD2	TRBV20-1	few	TRBJ2-3	CSARDGRGADTQYF	TGCAGTGCTAGAGATGGGCGGGGGGCAGATACGCAGTATTTT
NA	TRBV2	NA	TRBJ1-5	CASSGGGLVQSFNQPQHF	TGTGCCAGCAGTGGAGGAGGTTTAGTACAGAGCTTTAATCAGCCCCAGCATTTT
TRBD1	TRBV20-1	many	TRBJ2-1	CSARDRATYNEQFF	TGCAGTGCCCGGGACAGGGCCACCTACAATGAGCAGTTCTTC
NA	TRBV7-8	NA	TRBJ1-1	CASSSSRTEAFF	TGTGCCAGCAGCTCGAGTCGTACTGAAGCTTTCTTT
TRBD2	TRBV7-9	NA	TRBJ2-3	CASSPTVGTSRPDTQYF	TGTGCCAGCAGCCCAACCGTCGGGACTAGTCGCCCAGATACGCAGTATTTT
NA	TRBV20-1	NA	TRBJ2-7	CSARLASLGEQYF	TGCAGTGCTAGACTAGCGTCTCTAGGCGAGCAGTACTTC
NA	TRBV5-1	many	TRBJ2-1	CASSFPRDSYNEQFF	TGCGCCAGCAGCTTCCCCCGGGACTCATACAATGAGCAGTTCTTC
NA	TRBV29-1	many	TRBJ2-1	CSVASDASYNEQFF	TGCAGCGTCGCCTCGGACGCCTCCTACAATGAGCAGTTCTTC
NA	TRBV7-3	few	TRBJ1-1	CASSFTAGAEAFF	TGTGCCAGCAGCTTCACGGCAGGGGCCGAAGCTTTCTTT
NA	TRBV23-1	NA	TRBJ2-5	CASSQGCKETQYF	TGCGCCAGCAGTCAAGGGTGTAAAGAGACCCAGTACTTC
NA	TRBV21-1	NA	TRBJ2-1	CASSKDFHGSWVF	TGTGCCAGCAGCAAAGATTTCCACGGCTCGTGGGTCTTC
NA	TRBV29-1	few	TRBJ1-1	CSVVGEGTEAFF	TGCAGCGTTGTCGGGGAGGGTACTGAAGCTTTCTTT
NA	TRBV7-6	NA	TRBJ2-7	CASSRGLTYEQYF	TGTGCCAGCAGCCGGGGACTGACCTACGAGCAGTACTTC
NA	TRBV7-2	few	TRBJ2-5	CASSLMDQTQYF	TGTGCCAGCAGCTTAATGGATCAGACCCAGTACTTC
NA	TRBV4-1	NA	TRBJ2-1	CASSQDRLAHEQFF	TGCGCCAGCAGCCAAGATCGGTTAGCGCATGAGCAGTTCTTC
NA	TRBV5-8	few	TRBJ2-5	CASSSDLRSDQETQYF	TGTGCCAGCAGCTCGGACCTAAGGAGCGACCAAGAGACCCAGTACTTC
NA	TRBV7-2	few	TRBJ1-1	CASSFGTDTEAFF	TGTGCCAGCAGCTTCGGGACTGACACTGAAGCTTTCTTT
TRBD1	TRBV18	few	TRBJ2-7	CASTKDRGQEQYF	TGTGCCAGCACCAAGGACAGGGGACAAGAGCAGTACTTC
NA	TRBV29-1	NA	TRBJ2-1	CSGTRYNEQFF	TGCAGCGGGACTCGGTACAATGAGCAGTTCTTC
NA	TRBV10-3	few	TRBJ2-7	CAISTGGSYEQYF	TGTGCCATCAGTACCGGGGGCTCCTACGAGCAGTACTTC
NA	TRBV15	few	TRBJ2-3	CATSSSGGWADTQYF	TGTGCCACCAGCAGTTCTGGGGGCTGGGCAGATACGCAGTATTTT
NA	TRBV9	few	TRBJ2-1	CASSVEEFGGEQFF	TGTGCCAGCAGCGTAGAGGAGTTTGGGGGGGAGCAGTTCTTC
TRBD2	TRBV6-1	once	TRBJ2-2	CASSEILAGASNTGELFF	TGTGCCAGCAGTGAAATACTAGCGGGGGCCTCGAACACCGGGGAGCTGTTTTTT
TRBD2	TRBV2	few	TRBJ2-1	CASSEIAGGTNEQFF	TGTGCCAGCAGTGAAATAGCGGGAGGGACCAATGAGCAGTTCTTC
TRBD1	TRBV2	few	TRBJ2-1	CASRGQGALHEQFF	TGTGCCAGCAGGGGACAGGGCGCCCTCCATGAGCAGTTCTTC
TRBD1	TRBV7-8	few	TRBJ1-6	CASSPTTGGSPLHF	TGTGCCAGCAGCCCGACGACAGGGGGCTCACCCCTCCACTTT
TRBD2	TRBV4-2	NA	TRBJ2-1	CASSQGLVPGEQFF	TGTGCCAGCAGCCAGGGACTAGTCCCCGGTGAGCAGTTCTTC
TRBD1	TRBV5-1	NA	TRBJ1-1	CASSSGGRIGNTEAFF	TGCGCCAGCAGCTCAGGGGGCCGAATAGGGAACACTGAAGCTTTCTTT
TRBD1	TRBV10-3	NA	TRBJ1-1	CAISESPRTGAPGDFF	TGTGCCATCAGTGAGTCGCCCCGGACAGGGGCCCCGGGGGATTTCTTT
TRBD2	TRBV27	few	TRBJ2-1	CASSLLAAGGLNEQFF	TGTGCCAGCAGTTTATTGGCAGCGGGGGGGCTCAATGAGCAGTTCTTC
TRBD1	TRBV4-3	few	TRBJ1-2	CASSQTTTGARGYTF	TGCGCCAGCAGCCAGACGACGACAGGGGCGCGGGGCTACACCTTC
NA	TRBV7-2	NA	TRBJ2-1	CASRKEGSEQFF	TGTGCCAGCAGGAAGGAGGGGAGTGAGCAGTTCTTC